Below, 26 T cell receptor beta chains from the same sample are listed, as sequenced in a study of blood T cell repertoires in COVID-19. The repertoire was sequenced with immunoSEQ multiplex PCR; TCRdb's copy has only in-frame clones and lacks some. The table shows 150,000 to 180,000 clones, with approximately 80% occurring only once. The sample was peripheral blood. The receptors were sampled from a man in his 60s with acute or convalescent COVID-19.

This clone was counted a few times. The chain couples TRBV7-9 to TRBJ1-4, with 7 bases fitting TRBD1. This CDR3 is built from 18 residues. Germline loops: CDR1 SEHNR, CDR2 FQNEAQ (reference sequence). J was trimmed by 8 bases and V by 0 bases; bases with no gene match: 15. The CDR3 region is CASSLATAPGQEGEKLFF. The CDR3, as DNA: TGTGCCAGCAGCTTAGCAACGGCACCCGGACAGGAGGGGGAAAAACTGTTTTTT.

This rearrangement joins TRBV15 to TRBJ2-1; 7 nucleotides match TRBD1. The CDR3 is 16 residues long. CDR1 LNHNV and CDR2 YYDKDF come from the germline V gene (reference sequence). V trimming: 2 bases; J trimming: 2 bases; junction bases outside the gene matches: 6. The CDR3 sequence is CATSRSRQGPYNEQFF. CDR3 nucleotide sequence: TGTGCCACCAGCAGATCGCGACAGGGTCCCTACAATGAGCAGTTCTTC.

The chain uses TRBV5-1 and TRBJ1-5, with D tentatively TRBD1 (6 bases). The V gene's germline CDR1 is SGHRS and CDR2 YFSETQ. V was cut by 0 bases and J by 7 bases, with 8 bases left in between. This CDR3 region has 13 residues. CDR3 residues: CASSLDRAQPQHF. In DNA, the CDR3 is TGCGCCAGCAGCTTGGACAGGGCCCAGCCCCAGCATTTT.

The chain recombines TRBV29-1 with TRBJ2-3, with no clear D. From germline, CDR1 is SQVTM and CDR2 ANQGSEA. The CDR3 loop spans 13 amino acids. V was cut by 6 bases and J by 1 base, with 11 bases left in between. As DNA, the CDR3 is TGCAGCGTGCTGGCGGATCGCACAGATACGCAGTATTTT. Protein: CSVLADRTDTQYF.

This clone was counted only a few times. The chain couples TRBV7-3 to TRBJ2-7, with TRBD1 identical over 8 bases. The CDR3 is made up of 14 amino acids. Germline CDR1 is SGHTA and CDR2 is FQGTGA. The V and J ends lost 6 bases and 0 bases, in that order; junction bases with no gene match: 4. CDR3 residues: CASSTGTGSYEQYF. For the CDR3, the DNA is TGTGCCAGCAGTACCGGGACAGGCTCCTACGAGCAGTACTTC.

This sequence joins TRBV3-1 (or the pseudogene TRBV3-2) and TRBJ1-4; 9 nucleotides align to TRBD1. This CDR3 is 20 amino acids long. The germline V gene encodes CDR1 LGHDT and CDR2 YNNKEL (reference sequence). After removal of 8 bases from V and 0 bases from J, the junction contained 19 bases not matched to a gene. The chain's CDR3 is CASLQTPGQGLIATNEKLFF. DNA of the CDR3: TGTGCCAGCCTTCAAACTCCGGGACAGGGACTTATTGCAACTAATGAAAAACTGTTTTTT.

In its sample, this clone was seen a few times. This chain links TRBV5-4 with TRBJ1-2; D might be TRBD1 (6 bases). The CDR3 extends over 15 amino acids. CDR1 and CDR2 from the germline V gene are SGHNT and YYREEE (reference sequence). V was shortened by 3 bases and J by 4 bases, with 16 bases between the two germline ends. The CDR3: CASSSGGLHLYGYTF. The CDR3 DNA reads TGTGCCAGCAGCTCGGGGGGCCTTCACCTCTATGGCTACACCTTC.

V usage is TRBV14 and J usage is TRBJ1-2; D is undetermined. Germline V gene sequence: CDR1 SGHDN, CDR2 FVKESK. Trimming shortened V by 2 bases and J by 8 bases, and 12 bases separated the two germline ends. This CDR3 contains 13 residues. The CDR3 spells CASSQLVGGGYTF. CDR3 in DNA: TGTGCCAGCAGCCAATTGGTCGGAGGCGGCTACACCTTC.

V and J are TRBV24-1 and TRBJ1-2; 10 nucleotides line up with TRBD1. The CDR3 totals 12 residues. In germline, CDR1 is KGHDR, CDR2 SFDVKD. The ends lost 8 bases at V and 10 bases at J; junction bases unmatched: 6. The DNA for the CDR3 is TGTGCCACCAATTCCGGGACAGGGGACTACACCTTC. This encodes CATNSGTGDYTF.

The V gene is TRBV6-5, the J gene TRBJ1-6; 7 bases align to TRBD1. Germline V CDR1 and CDR2: MNHEY, SVGAGI. CDR3 size: 15 residues. The V and J ends lost 2 bases and 10 bases, in that order; junction bases with no gene match: 8. CDR3 sequence (DNA): TGTGCCAGCAGTTACCGTGTAGGGGGCCGATCACCCCTCCACTTT. The encoded protein is CASSYRVGGRSPLHF.

The chain carries TRBV9 and TRBJ1-6; weak D call: TRBD1 (5 bases). The CDR3 runs 14 residues. Germline CDR1 SGDLS, CDR2 YYNGEE. Trimming removed 4 bases from V and 8 bases from J, with 13 bases in between. Here the CDR3 DNA reads TGTGCCAGCAGCCCCGGCAGGGTCGATTCACCCCTCCACTTT. Translation: CASSPGRVDSPLHF.

The rearrangement uses TRBV9 and TRBJ2-7, with D possibly TRBD2 on 5 matching bases. The CDR3 runs 15 residues. V was trimmed by 0 bases and J by 4 bases, leaving 14 bases between them. The germline V gene has CDR1 SGDLS and CDR2 YYNGEE. CDR3 DNA sequence: TGTGCCAGCAGCGTAGGGGCTAGCATTTTTTACGAGCAGTACTTC. Encoded protein: CASSVGASIFYEQYF.

V is TRBV7-9 and J is TRBJ1-4, with 10 bases aligning to TRBD1. Germline CDR1 reads SEHNR; CDR2 reads FQNEAQ (reference sequence). The CDR3 length is 15 residues. The J segment lost 1 base and the V segment lost 8 bases, leaving 4 bases of the junction unmatched. Here the CDR3 reads CASHRTGGTNEKLFF. The CDR3 bases are TGTGCCAGCCACCGGACAGGGGGAACTAATGAAAAACTGTTTTTT.

In DNA, the CDR3 is TGTGCCAGCAGGCGACAGGGGACTAACACCGGGGAGCTGTTTTTT. Its translation is CASRRQGTNTGELFF. The rearrangement uses TRBV9 and TRBJ2-2; 8 bases fit TRBD1. CDR3 length: 15 amino acids. CDR1 SGDLS and CDR2 YYNGEE come from the germline V gene. The junction had 5 bases not matched to a gene; V was cut back by 5 bases and J by 2 bases.

This clone showed up just a few times. The CDR3 DNA is TGTGCCAGTAGTACCCGGTCCCTTTACAATGAGCAGTTCTTC. It translates to CASSTRSLYNEQFF. The chain links TRBV19 to TRBJ2-1; D is unclear. Per the germline V gene, CDR1 is LNHDA and CDR2 is SQIVND (reference sequence). CDR3 length equals 14 residues. V was pared by 4 bases and J by 4 bases, with 11 bases between.

This chain joins TRBV28 and TRBJ1-1; D not certain. The CDR3 is 14 amino acids. Trimming pared 4 bases from V and 1 base from J, leaving 10 bases between. Looked up from germline, CDR1 is MDHEN and CDR2 is SYDVKM. The CDR3 loop is CASSSQPGNTEAFF. DNA of the CDR3: TGTGCCAGCAGTTCCCAGCCAGGGAACACTGAAGCTTTCTTT.

The V and J genes are TRBV2 and TRBJ1-2; 10 nucleotides line up with TRBD1. V was clipped by 7 bases and J by 8 bases; unmatched bases: 16. The CDR3 consists of 16 residues. Germline loops: CDR1 SNHLY, CDR2 FYNNEI. CDR3 nucleotide sequence: TGTGCCAGCACCATCCCACGGGACAGGGGATCTAGGGGCTACACCTTC. This encodes CASTIPRDRGSRGYTF.

This chain joins TRBV6-5 and TRBJ2-2, with D perhaps matching TRBD2 (5 bases). Germline CDR1 reads MNHEY; CDR2 reads SVGAGI. The CDR3 is made up of 14 amino acids. Trimming took 6 bases from V and 6 from J, leaving 14 bases between them. The CDR3 DNA reads TGTGCCAGCAGGGGCGGGCCTAGGGCCGGGGAGCTGTTTTTT. It encodes CASRGGPRAGELFF.

The chain links TRBV6-5 to TRBJ2-7, with D tentatively TRBD1 (5 bases). The germline gives CDR1 MNHEY, CDR2 SVGAGI. This CDR3 has 12 residues. V was pared by 4 bases and J by 7 bases, with 11 bases between. CDR3 residues: CASSFTTGEQYF. DNA for the CDR3: TGTGCCAGCAGTTTCACCACAGGAGAGCAGTACTTC.

The V gene is TRBV4-1, the J gene TRBJ1-1; possible D gene TRBD1, 5 bases. Trimming removed 0 bases from V and 6 bases from J, with 8 bases in between. This CDR3 spans 13 amino acids. The germline V gene has CDR1 MGHRA and CDR2 YSYEKL. The CDR3 coding sequence is TGCGCCAGCAGCCAAGATACGGGGGCTGAAGCTTTCTTT. It codes for CASSQDTGAEAFF.

The DNA of the CDR3 is TGTGCCAGCAGCTTAGGGGACAGGTCCGCCTCTGGAAACACCATATATTTT. It translates to CASSLGDRSASGNTIYF. The rearrangement joins TRBV5-4 to TRBJ1-3, with 8 nucleotides matching TRBD1. CDR3 length: 17 amino acids. V was clipped by 2 bases and J by 0 bases; unmatched bases: 7. Per the germline V gene, CDR1 is SGHNT and CDR2 is YYREEE (reference sequence).

This clone came up a few times. This chain links TRBV28 with TRBJ1-5; 7 positions agree with TRBD1. Unmatched junction bases numbered 6, after V lost 1 base and J lost 6 bases. This CDR3 comprises 15 residues. Germline V CDR1 and CDR2: MDHEN, SYDVKM. Here the CDR3 reads CASSLYGQEGQPQHF. Here the CDR3 DNA reads TGTGCCAGCAGTTTATATGGACAGGAAGGTCAGCCCCAGCATTTT.

The chain uses TRBV2 and TRBJ2-7; D might be TRBD2 (6 bases). Trimming took 8 bases from V and 5 from J, leaving 19 bases between them. From germline, CDR1 is SNHLY and CDR2 FYNNEI. The CDR3 totals 14 residues. CDR3 protein: CASSLLRRDHEQYF. CDR3 sequence (DNA): TGTGCCAGCTCTCTCCTCCGGAGGGACCACGAGCAGTACTTC. Based on the CDR3 plus reference TRBV2 and TRBJ2-7, the full variable domain is EPEVTQTPSHQVTQMGQEVILRCVPISNHLYFYWYRQILGQKVEFLVSFYNNEISEKSEIFDDQFSVERPDGSNFTLKIRSTKLEDSAMYFCASSLLRRDHEQYFGPGTRLTVT.

The chain couples TRBV28 to TRBJ2-7; 7 bases are shared with TRBD1. J was trimmed by 6 bases and V by 6 bases; bases with no gene match: 5. Looked up from germline, CDR1 is MDHEN and CDR2 is SYDVKM. This CDR3 comprises 12 residues. The CDR3 reads CASSEGAGEQYF. CDR3 nucleotides: TGTGCCAGCAGCGAGGGGGCTGGCGAGCAGTACTTC.

The J gene is TRBJ2-7, the V gene TRBV28; D is perhaps TRBD1 (6 bases). The germline V gene has CDR1 MDHEN and CDR2 SYDVKM. The CDR3 length is 15 residues. V lost 2 bases and J lost 0, with 11 bases in between. CDR3 sequence reads: CASSLNRAGSYEQYF. DNA of the CDR3: TGTGCCAGCAGTTTAAACAGGGCGGGCTCCTACGAGCAGTACTTC.

The chain is built from TRBV11-1 and TRBJ1-1; TRBD1 agrees at 7 bases. Looked up from germline, CDR1 is SGHAT and CDR2 is FQDESV (reference sequence). The CDR3 runs to 15 residues. J was trimmed by 2 bases and V by 10 bases; bases with no gene match: 13. In DNA, the CDR3 is TGTGCCACCGGGGGGGCAGGGGGAATCAACACTGAAGCTTTCTTT. Its protein is CATGGAGGINTEAFF. Full variable domain (rest looked up from reference TRBV11-1 and TRBJ1-1): EAEVAQSPRYKITEKSQAVAFWCDPISGHATLYWYRQILGQGPELLVQFQDESVVDDSQLPKDRFSAERLKGVDSTLKIQPAELGDSAMYLCATGGAGGINTEAFFGQGTRLTVV.